One and the same sample provided the 18 T cell receptor beta chains below, sequenced in a study of siplizumab effects on memory and regulatory T cells. TCRdb's copy holds only in-frame clones and misses some; the assay was immunoSEQ multiplex PCR. The sample holds roughly 100,000 clones; approximately 90% are singletons and the top ten take roughly 1.1%. The sample taken for sequencing was CD4+ T cells sorted from blood. Receptors were obtained from a human donor in good health.

This chain links TRBV4-2 with TRBJ2-3; 8 bases map to TRBD1. The CDR3 consists of 16 residues. The V gene's germline CDR1 is LGHNA and CDR2 YNFKEQ. With 1 base clipped from V and 3 bases from J, the junction kept 6 bases outside the gene matches. The CDR3 DNA follows: TGTGCCAGCAGCCAAGCCCCGACAGGGGCGACAGATACGCAGTATTTT. This gives the protein CASSQAPTGATDTQYF.

This chain links TRBV27 with TRBJ1-4; 8 nucleotides align to TRBD1. The CDR3 runs to 16 residues. Germline trimming cut 2 bases from V and 8 bases from J; bases unmatched to any gene: 10. Germline V lookup: CDR1 MNHEY, CDR2 SMNVEV (reference sequence). As DNA, the CDR3 is TGTGCCAGCAGTTTAAACAGGGGGGCTACCGTCGAAAAACTGTTTTTT. Translation: CASSLNRGATVEKLFF.

The V gene is TRBV29-1, the J gene TRBJ2-6; the D is unclear. The CDR3 is 12 amino acids. Per the germline V gene, CDR1 is SQVTM and CDR2 is ANQGSEA. The ends were cut back, 2 bases at V and 2 bases at J, with 1 base in the middle. For the CDR3, the DNA is TGCAGCGTTGAAACTGGGGCCAACGTCCTGACTTTC. Translating gives CSVETGANVLTF.

V gene TRBV2 combines with J gene TRBJ2-7; TRBD1 might be the D (5 bases). Trimming stripped 7 bases from V and 1 base from J, with 17 bases between. The CDR3 consists of 15 residues. Germline loops: CDR1 SNHLY, CDR2 FYNNEI. CDR3 amino acids: CASKFLGVESYEQYF. The DNA for the CDR3 is TGTGCCAGCAAGTTTCTAGGGGTTGAATCCTACGAGCAGTACTTC.

The chain joins TRBV30 to TRBJ2-7; the D call may be TRBD1 or TRBD2 (5 bases each). The germline V gene has CDR1 GTSNPN and CDR2 SVGIG (reference sequence). The CDR3 runs to 16 residues. Trimming stripped 3 bases from V and 3 bases from J, with 21 bases between. The CDR3 DNA follows: TGTGCCTGGAGAAGGGGCTGGGACCCCGAGGTCTACGAGCAGTACTTC. It specifies CAWRRGWDPEVYEQYF.

The table lists this clone with a count of one. The CDR3 spells CASSYGTGQIYEQYF. The CDR3 nucleotides are TGTGCCAGCAGTTACGGTACGGGACAGATCTACGAGCAGTACTTC. V is TRBV6-6 and J is TRBJ2-7; 7 nucleotides line up with TRBD1. This CDR3 region has 15 residues. V was pared by 2 bases and J by 3 bases, with 7 bases of the junction left unmatched. Germline V lookup: CDR1 MNHNY, CDR2 SVGAGI (reference sequence).

V gene TRBV10-1 combines with J gene TRBJ2-2, with D possibly being TRBD1 or TRBD2 (6 bases each). CDR1 WNHNN and CDR2 SYGVQD come from the germline V gene (reference sequence). This CDR3 has 13 amino acids. V gave up 7 bases and J gave up 5 bases, with 11 bases separating them. The CDR3 nucleotides read TGCGCCAGCAAACAGGGAGGTACCGGGGAGCTGTTTTTT. Its protein is CASKQGGTGELFF.

In this sample, this clone turned up a few times. This sequence joins TRBV5-1 and TRBJ2-5; TRBD2 matches 13 bases. The germline V gene encodes CDR1 SGHRS and CDR2 YFSETQ. J was trimmed by 5 bases and V by 4 bases; bases with no gene match: 14. The length of the CDR3 is 18 residues. CDR3 nucleotide sequence: TGCGCCAGCAGCCCGGGGACTAGCGGGAACCCTTCAGGGGAGACCCAGTACTTC. This translates into CASSPGTSGNPSGETQYF.

The genes are TRBV11-2 and TRBJ2-1; the D gene is possibly TRBD2 (5 bases). Trimming took off 7 bases at V and 5 bases at J, with 15 bases between the two ends. CDR1 is SGHAT, CDR2 FQNNGV, per germline. The CDR3 has 14 amino acids. CDR3 in DNA: TGTGCCAGCACCGAGGACTCTATTCACAATGAGCAGTTCTTC. Translation gives CASTEDSIHNEQFF. The full variable domain, in which reference TRBV11-2 and TRBJ2-1 provide the parts outside the CDR3, is EAGVAQSPRYKIIEKRQSVAFWCNPISGHATLYWYQQILGQGPKLLIQFQNNGVVDDSQLPKDRFSAERLKGVDSTLKIQPAKLEDSAVYLCASTEDSIHNEQFFGPGTRLTVL.

The chain links TRBV9 to TRBJ2-1; 10 bases line up with TRBD2. The V segment lost 0 bases and the J segment 12 bases; nucleotides outside the gene matches: 9. This CDR3 contains 15 residues. Germline V gene data show CDR1 as SGDLS and CDR2 as YYNGEE. The CDR3 sequence is CASSVDQREGAGQFF. The DNA for the CDR3 is TGTGCCAGCAGCGTAGACCAGCGGGAGGGTGCGGGGCAGTTCTTC.

A single count supports this clone. The V and J genes are TRBV19 and TRBJ2-1; no definite D call. From germline, CDR1 is LNHDA and CDR2 SQIVND (reference sequence). Trimming stripped 6 bases from V and 5 bases from J, with 8 bases between. The CDR3 length is 12 residues. The CDR3 DNA reads as TGTGCCAGTAGCCACTTTAACAATGAGCAGTTCTTC. This translates into CASSHFNNEQFF.

This sequence joins TRBV5-6 and TRBJ2-3; D is unresolved. The CDR3 runs to 13 residues. V lost 5 bases, J lost 2 bases, and 9 bases lay in between. Germline V gene data show CDR1 as SGHDT and CDR2 as YYEEEE. DNA for the CDR3: TGTGCCAGCAGGCCGCAACTCACAGATACGCAGTATTTT. Translated, it gives CASRPQLTDTQYF.

V usage is TRBV28 and J usage is TRBJ2-7, with 8 bases identical to TRBD1. This CDR3 is built from 15 residues. Germline V CDR1 and CDR2: MDHEN, SYDVKM. After removal of 3 bases from V and 6 bases from J, the junction contained 10 bases not matched to a gene. The CDR3: CASSFSRGLSGEQYF. The CDR3, as DNA: TGTGCCAGCAGTTTTTCCAGGGGGCTCTCGGGCGAGCAGTACTTC.

In this sample, this clone turned up a few times. This sequence joins TRBV28 and TRBJ1-5; 9 bases align to TRBD1. The CDR3 extends over 12 amino acids. The germline V gene has CDR1 MDHEN and CDR2 SYDVKM. The CDR3 sequence is CVSGTGNQPQHF. The CDR3 coding sequence is TGTGTCTCCGGGACAGGGAATCAGCCCCAGCATTTT.

The V and J genes are TRBV19 and TRBJ2-4; possibly TRBD1 for D (6 bases). The germline CDR1 and CDR2 sequences are LNHDA and SQIVND (reference sequence). V was clipped by 5 bases and J by 0 bases, with 17 bases between them. The CDR3 has 17 amino acids. The CDR3 protein is CASSSPRQAQAKNIQYF. The CDR3 region has the DNA TGTGCCAGTAGTTCCCCTCGACAGGCCCAAGCCAAAAACATTCAGTACTTC.

V is TRBV19 and J is TRBJ1-4; tentatively, D is TRBD1 (5 bases). V lost 5 bases to trimming and J lost 0 bases, with 10 bases between them. This CDR3 is 15 amino acids long. Looked up from germline, CDR1 is LNHDA and CDR2 is SQIVND (reference sequence). In nucleotides, the CDR3 is TGTGCCAGTAGTGCCTTGACAGCAACTAATGAAAAACTGTTTTTT. It encodes CASSALTATNEKLFF.

The CDR3 bases are TGTGCCAGCAGTTTGGGGGGGGGAGAGAGTCAGCCCCAGCATTTT. Protein sequence: CASSLGGGESQPQHF. The chain joins TRBV28 to TRBJ1-5, with D possibly matching TRBD1 (5 bases). V dropped 3 bases and J dropped 6 bases, with 15 bases sitting between them. Germline V CDR1 and CDR2: MDHEN, SYDVKM. CDR3 length: 15 residues.

The J gene is TRBJ1-5, the V gene TRBV28; tentative D call: TRBD1 (5 bases). V was pared by 7 bases and J by 2 bases, with 12 bases between. The germline CDR1 and CDR2 sequences are MDHEN and SYDVKM. This CDR3 comprises 14 residues. CDR3 loop: CASIGGSGNQPQHF. In DNA form, the CDR3 reads TGTGCCAGCATCGGGGGGAGTGGCAATCAGCCCCAGCATTTT.